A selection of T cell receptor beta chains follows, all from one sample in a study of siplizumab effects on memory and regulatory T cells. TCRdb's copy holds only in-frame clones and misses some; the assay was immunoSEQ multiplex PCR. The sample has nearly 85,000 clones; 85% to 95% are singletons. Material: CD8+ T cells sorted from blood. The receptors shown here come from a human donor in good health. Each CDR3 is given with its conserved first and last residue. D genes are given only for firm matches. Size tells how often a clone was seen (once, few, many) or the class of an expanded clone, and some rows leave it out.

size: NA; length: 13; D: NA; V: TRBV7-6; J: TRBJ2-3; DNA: TGTGCCAGCAGTTTTCTAGTCACAGATACGCAGTATTTT; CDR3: CASSFLVTDTQYF
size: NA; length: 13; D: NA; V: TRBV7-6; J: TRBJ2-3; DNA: TGTGCCAGCAGCCCCCGGGGCACAGATACGCAGTATTTT; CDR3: CASSPRGTDTQYF
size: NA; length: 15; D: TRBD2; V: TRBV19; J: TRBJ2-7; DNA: TGTGCCAGTAGTATCCTGGCGGGAGCAATCCACGAGCAGTACTTC; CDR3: CASSILAGAIHEQYF
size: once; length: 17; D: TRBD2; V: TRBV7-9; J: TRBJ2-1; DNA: TGTGCCAGCAGCCCCGGGGCGCTAGCGGTGGGCTACAATGAGCAGTTCTTC; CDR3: CASSPGALAVGYNEQFF
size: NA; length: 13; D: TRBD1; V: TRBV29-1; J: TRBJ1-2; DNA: TGCAGCGTTGGGCCGGGACAGGGAAGTGGCTACACCTTC; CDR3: CSVGPGQGSGYTF
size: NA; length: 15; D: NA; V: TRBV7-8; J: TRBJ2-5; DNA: TGTGCCAGCAGCTTAGAGTTGTGGACCCAAGAGACCCAGTACTTC; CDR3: CASSLELWTQETQYF
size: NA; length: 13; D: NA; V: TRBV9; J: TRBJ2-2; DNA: TGTGCCAGCAGCCTGAGCTGGACCGGGGAGCTGTTTTTT; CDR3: CASSLSWTGELFF
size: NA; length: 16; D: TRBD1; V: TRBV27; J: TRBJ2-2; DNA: TGTGCCAGCAGTATAGGACAGGGGACCTACACCGGGGAGCTGTTTTTT; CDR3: CASSIGQGTYTGELFF
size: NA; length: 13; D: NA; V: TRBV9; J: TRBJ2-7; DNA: TGTGCCAGCAGCGTAAACAGCGTCCACGAGCAGTACTTC; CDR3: CASSVNSVHEQYF
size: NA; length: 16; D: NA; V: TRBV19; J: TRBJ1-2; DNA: TGTGCCAGTAGTATAAGACCAGGGATAATTGGCTATGGCTACACCTTC; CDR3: CASSIRPGIIGYGYTF
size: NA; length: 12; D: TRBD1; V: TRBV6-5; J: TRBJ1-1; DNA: TGTGCCAGCAGTACAGGGGGCACTGAAGCTTTCTTT; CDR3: CASSTGGTEAFF
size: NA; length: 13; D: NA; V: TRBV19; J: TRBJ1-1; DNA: TGTGCCACTGCGCACGGACAGAACACTGAAGCTTTCTTT; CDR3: CATAHGQNTEAFF
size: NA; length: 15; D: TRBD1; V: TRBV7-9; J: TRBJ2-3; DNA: TGTGCCAGCAGCGCCACAGGGGGCGTCACAGATACGCAGTATTTT; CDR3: CASSATGGVTDTQYF
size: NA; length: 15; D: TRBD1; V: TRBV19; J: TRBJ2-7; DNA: TGTGCCAGTAGTATAACAGGGGGAACGACCTACGAGCAGTACTTC; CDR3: CASSITGGTTYEQYF
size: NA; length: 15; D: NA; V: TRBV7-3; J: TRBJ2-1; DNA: TGTGCCAGCAGCTTTTTGGACACCACCTACAATGAGCAGTTCTTC; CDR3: CASSFLDTTYNEQFF
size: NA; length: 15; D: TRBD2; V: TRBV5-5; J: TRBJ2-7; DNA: TGTGCCAGCAGCCCGGGACTAGCCAGCTCCTACGAGCAGTACTTC; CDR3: CASSPGLASSYEQYF
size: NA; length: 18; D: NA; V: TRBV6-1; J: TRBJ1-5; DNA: TGTGCCAGCAGTGAAATTTTATGGACAGACTATAGCAATCAGCCCCAGCATTTT; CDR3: CASSEILWTDYSNQPQHF
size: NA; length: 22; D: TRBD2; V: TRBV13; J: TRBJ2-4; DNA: TGTGCCAGCAGCGCGCGGGACAGTGCGTCTAGGCCTAGCGGGATGGATCAGGGCATTCAGTACTTC; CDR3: CASSARDSASRPSGMDQGIQYF
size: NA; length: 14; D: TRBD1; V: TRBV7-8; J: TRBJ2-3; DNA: TGTGCCAGCAGACGGACAGGGGGCTCAAATACGCAGTATTTT; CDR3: CASRRTGGSNTQYF
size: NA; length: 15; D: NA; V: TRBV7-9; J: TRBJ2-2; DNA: TGTGCCAGCAGCTTAGTCCTGCAGAACACCGGGGAGCTGTTTTTT; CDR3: CASSLVLQNTGELFF
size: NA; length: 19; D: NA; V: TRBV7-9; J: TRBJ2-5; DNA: TGTGCCAGCAGCTCTACCCTGGGGGGCGGAGGGCGGAACCAAGAGACCCAGTACTTC; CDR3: CASSSTLGGGGRNQETQYF
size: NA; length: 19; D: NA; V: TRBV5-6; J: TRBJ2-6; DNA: TGTGCCAGCAGCTTGGGGCCCCGGGACCGACATCTGGGGGCCAACGTCCTGACTTTC; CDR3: CASSLGPRDRHLGANVLTF
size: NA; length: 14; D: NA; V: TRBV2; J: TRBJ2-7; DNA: TGTGCCAGCACCCCACGGGACATTTTCTACGAGCAGTACTTC; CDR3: CASTPRDIFYEQYF
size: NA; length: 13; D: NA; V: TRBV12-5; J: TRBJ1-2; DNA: TGTGCTAGTGCTTATGGGACGGGCCTTGGCTACACCTTC; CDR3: CASAYGTGLGYTF
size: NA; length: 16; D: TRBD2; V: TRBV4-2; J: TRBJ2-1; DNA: TGTGCCAGCAGCCAAGATGGAGGGGCTAGCGGCAATGAGCAGTTCTTC; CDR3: CASSQDGGASGNEQFF
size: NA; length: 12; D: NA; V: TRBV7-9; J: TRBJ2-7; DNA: TGTGCCAGCAGCCCCACGGGGGCCGAGCAGTACTTC; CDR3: CASSPTGAEQYF
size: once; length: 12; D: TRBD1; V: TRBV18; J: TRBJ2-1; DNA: TGTGCCAGCTCAGGAACAGGGGATGAGCAGTTCTTC; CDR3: CASSGTGDEQFF
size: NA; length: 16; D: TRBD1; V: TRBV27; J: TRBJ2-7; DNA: TGTGCCAGCAGTTTATTGCCGGGACAGGGTTCCTACGAGCAGTACTTC; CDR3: CASSLLPGQGSYEQYF
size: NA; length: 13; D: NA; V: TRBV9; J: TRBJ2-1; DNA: TGTGCCAGCAGCGTAGGCGGAGCGGAGGAGCAGTTCTTC; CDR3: CASSVGGAEEQFF
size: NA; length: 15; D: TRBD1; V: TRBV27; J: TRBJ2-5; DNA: TGTGCCAGCAGTCCATCGGGACAGGGTATGAAGACCCAGTACTTC; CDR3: CASSPSGQGMKTQYF
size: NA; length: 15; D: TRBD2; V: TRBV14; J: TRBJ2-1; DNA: TGTGCCAGCAGTCTACTAGCGGGAGGTGATGATGAGCAGTTCTTC; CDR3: CASSLLAGGDDEQFF
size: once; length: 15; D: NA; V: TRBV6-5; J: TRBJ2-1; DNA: TGTGCCAGCAGTCAGACTGGGGGCCTTTACAATGAGCAGTTCTTC; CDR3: CASSQTGGLYNEQFF
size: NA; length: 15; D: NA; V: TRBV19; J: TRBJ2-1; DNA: TGTGCCAGTAGTATCTCGGCGGAGGGGGCGCGAGAGCAGTTCTTC; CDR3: CASSISAEGAREQFF
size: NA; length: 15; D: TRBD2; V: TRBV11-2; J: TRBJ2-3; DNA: TGTGCCAGCAGCTTACTAGCGGTGGAAACAGATACGCAGTATTTT; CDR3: CASSLLAVETDTQYF
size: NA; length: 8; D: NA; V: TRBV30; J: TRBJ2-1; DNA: TGTGCCTGGAGTGTACTTGTCTTC; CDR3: CAWSVLVF
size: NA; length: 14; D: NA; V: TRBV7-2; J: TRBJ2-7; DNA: TGTGCCAGCAGCCCGGGACCCCCCCACTACGAGCAGTACTTC; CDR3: CASSPGPPHYEQYF
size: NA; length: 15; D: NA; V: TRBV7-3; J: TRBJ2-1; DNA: TGTGCCAGCAGCTCCCTAGGGGGTTCCTACAATGAGCAGTTCTTC; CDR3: CASSSLGGSYNEQFF
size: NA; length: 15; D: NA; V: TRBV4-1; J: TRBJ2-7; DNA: TGCGCCAGCAGCCAAGTCTCCACAACCAACTACGAGCAGTACTTC; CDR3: CASSQVSTTNYEQYF
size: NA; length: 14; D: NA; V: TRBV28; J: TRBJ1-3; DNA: TGTGCCAGCAGTAATTCGGGCCCCGGAAACACCATATATTTT; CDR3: CASSNSGPGNTIYF
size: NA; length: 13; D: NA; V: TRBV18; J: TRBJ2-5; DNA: TGTGCCAGCTCACCACCAGGGGCAGAGACCCAGTACTTC; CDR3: CASSPPGAETQYF
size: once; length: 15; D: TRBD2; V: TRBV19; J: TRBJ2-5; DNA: TGTGCCAGTAGTATAGCGGGAGGGCCCCCCGAGACCCAGTACTTC; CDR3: CASSIAGGPPETQYF
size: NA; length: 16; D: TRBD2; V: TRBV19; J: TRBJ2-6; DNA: TGTGCCAGTAGTATAGCCTCGGGGGGAGGGGCCAACGTCCTGACTTTC; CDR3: CASSIASGGGANVLTF
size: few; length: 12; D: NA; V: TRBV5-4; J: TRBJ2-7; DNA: TGTGCCAGCAGCTCCCTTAACTACGAGCAGTACTTC; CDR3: CASSSLNYEQYF